The clone carrying this T cell receptor (beta chain) appeared many times. Its target is not known. This entry is derived from a study of molecular identifiers for immune sequencing clone quantification. General study points: Spiked Jurkat TCR RNA equivalent to one cell was reportedly detectable in about a million naive cells.

TCRdb re-derived calls from the PCR reads in MiXCR, one entry per CDR3 protein. This table holds hundreds of thousands of distinct CDR3 sequences, about 22% found once. The trim removed 5 bases at V and 4 bases at J, leaving 7 bases unmatched. Germline values: CDR1 SGHRS, CDR2 YFSETQ. This CDR3 contains 14 residues. The chain couples TRBV5-1 to TRBJ2-7; TRBD2 matches 9 bases. This sequence originates from a human donor in good health. Some libraries in this study had Jurkat cell RNA spiked in. The sequencing sample was made of naive CD8+ T cells from blood, with Jurkat cell RNA spiked in. Subset noted: FACS-sorted CD8+CD4-CCR7+CD45RA+ naive T cells. The CDR3 DNA follows: TGCGCCAGCAGGGGAGTAGCGGGGGCTTACGAGCAGTACTTC. Translation gives CASRGVAGAYEQYF. Using reference TRBV5-1 and TRBJ2-7 for the parts outside the CDR3, the full variable domain is KAGVTQTPRYLIKTRGQQVTLSCSPISGHRSVSWYQQTPGQGLQFLFEYFSETQRNKGNFPGRFSGRQFSNSRSEMNVSTLELGDSALYLCASRGVAGAYEQYFGPGTRLTVT.